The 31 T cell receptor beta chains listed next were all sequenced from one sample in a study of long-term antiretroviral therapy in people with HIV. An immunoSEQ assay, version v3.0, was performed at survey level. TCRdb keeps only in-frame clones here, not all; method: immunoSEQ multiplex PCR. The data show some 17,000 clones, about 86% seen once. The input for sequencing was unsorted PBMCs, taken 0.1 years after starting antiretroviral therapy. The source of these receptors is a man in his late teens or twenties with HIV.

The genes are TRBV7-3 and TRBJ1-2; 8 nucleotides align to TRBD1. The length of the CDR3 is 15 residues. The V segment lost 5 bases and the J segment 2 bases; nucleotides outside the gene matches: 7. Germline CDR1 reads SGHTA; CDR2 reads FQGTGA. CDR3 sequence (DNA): TGTGCCAGCAGCCGATTGGGACAGGAGAACTATGGCTACACCTTC. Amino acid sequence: CASSRLGQENYGYTF.

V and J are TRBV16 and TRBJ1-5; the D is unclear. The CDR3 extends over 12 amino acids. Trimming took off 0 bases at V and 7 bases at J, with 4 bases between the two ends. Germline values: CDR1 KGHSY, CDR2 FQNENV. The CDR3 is CASSQSTQPQHF. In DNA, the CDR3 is TGTGCCAGCAGCCAATCTACACAGCCCCAGCATTTT.

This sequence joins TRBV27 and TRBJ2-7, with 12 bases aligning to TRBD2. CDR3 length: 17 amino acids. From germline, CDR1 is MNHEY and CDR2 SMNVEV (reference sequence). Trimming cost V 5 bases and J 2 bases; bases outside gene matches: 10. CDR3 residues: CASSGPSGGGVTYEQYF. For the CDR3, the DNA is TGTGCCAGCAGTGGCCCTAGCGGGGGGGGTGTAACCTACGAGCAGTACTTC.

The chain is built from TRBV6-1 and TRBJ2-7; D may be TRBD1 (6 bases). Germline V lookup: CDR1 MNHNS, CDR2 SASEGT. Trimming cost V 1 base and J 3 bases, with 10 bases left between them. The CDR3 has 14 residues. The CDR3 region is CASSEGQAYYEQYF. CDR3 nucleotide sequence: TGTGCCAGCAGTGAAGGACAGGCCTACTACGAGCAGTACTTC.

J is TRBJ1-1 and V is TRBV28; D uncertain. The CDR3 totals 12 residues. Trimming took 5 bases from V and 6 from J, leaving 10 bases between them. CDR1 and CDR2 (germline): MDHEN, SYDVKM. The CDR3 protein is CASSANAAEAFF. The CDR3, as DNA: TGTGCCAGCAGTGCGAACGCCGCTGAAGCTTTCTTT.

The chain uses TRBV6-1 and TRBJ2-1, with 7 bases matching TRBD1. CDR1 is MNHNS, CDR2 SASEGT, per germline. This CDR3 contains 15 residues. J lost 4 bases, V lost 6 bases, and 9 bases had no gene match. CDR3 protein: CASRYTGEVYNEQFF. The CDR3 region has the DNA TGTGCCAGCAGGTATACAGGGGAAGTTTACAATGAGCAGTTCTTC.

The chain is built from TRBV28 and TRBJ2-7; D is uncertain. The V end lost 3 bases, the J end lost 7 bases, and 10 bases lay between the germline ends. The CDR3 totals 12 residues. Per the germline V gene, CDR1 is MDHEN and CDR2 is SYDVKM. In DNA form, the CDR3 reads TGTGCCAGCAGTTTCCCCCCCCGGGAGCAGTACTTC. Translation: CASSFPPREQYF. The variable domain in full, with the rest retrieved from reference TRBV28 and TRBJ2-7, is DVKVTQSSRYLVKRTGEKVFLECVQDMDHENMFWYRQDPGLGLRLIYFSYDVKMKEKGDIPEGYSVSREKKERFSLILESASTNQTSMYLCASSFPPREQYFGPGTRLTVT.

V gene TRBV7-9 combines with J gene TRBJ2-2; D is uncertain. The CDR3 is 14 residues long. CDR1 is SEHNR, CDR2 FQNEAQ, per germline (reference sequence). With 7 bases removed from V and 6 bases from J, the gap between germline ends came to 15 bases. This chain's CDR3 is CASISGPWAGELFF. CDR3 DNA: TGTGCCAGCATCTCCGGCCCTTGGGCCGGGGAGCTGTTTTTT.

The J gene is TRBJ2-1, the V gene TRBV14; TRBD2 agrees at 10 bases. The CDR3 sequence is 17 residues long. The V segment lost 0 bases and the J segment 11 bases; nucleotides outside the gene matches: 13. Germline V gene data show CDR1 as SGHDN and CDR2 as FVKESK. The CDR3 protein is CASSQESTWLAGAKQFF. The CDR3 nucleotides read TGTGCCAGCAGCCAAGAGTCAACTTGGCTAGCGGGAGCCAAGCAGTTCTTC.

CDR3 loop: CASSVEGLPSTDTQYF. In DNA form, the CDR3 reads TGTGCCAGCAGCGTAGAGGGACTACCAAGCACAGATACGCAGTATTTT. The rearrangement links TRBV9 to TRBJ2-3; 7 bases map to TRBD2. The CDR3 runs to 16 residues. V dropped 0 bases and J dropped 0; count of bases not matched to a gene: 4. CDR1 and CDR2 (germline): SGDLS, YYNGEE.

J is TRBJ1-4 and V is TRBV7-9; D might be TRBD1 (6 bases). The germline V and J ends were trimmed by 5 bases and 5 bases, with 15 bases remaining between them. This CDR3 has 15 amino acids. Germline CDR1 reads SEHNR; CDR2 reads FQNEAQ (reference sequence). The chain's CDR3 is CASSRSDSENEKLFF. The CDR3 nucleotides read TGTGCCAGCAGCAGATCGGACAGTGAGAATGAAAAACTGTTTTTT.

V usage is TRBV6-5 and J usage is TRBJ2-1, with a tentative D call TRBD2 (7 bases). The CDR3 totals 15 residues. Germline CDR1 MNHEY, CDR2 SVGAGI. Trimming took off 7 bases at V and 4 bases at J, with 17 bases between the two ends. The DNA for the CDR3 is TGTGCCAGCATCGGTCCGGGGGGCGGGTACAATGAGCAGTTCTTC. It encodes CASIGPGGGYNEQFF.

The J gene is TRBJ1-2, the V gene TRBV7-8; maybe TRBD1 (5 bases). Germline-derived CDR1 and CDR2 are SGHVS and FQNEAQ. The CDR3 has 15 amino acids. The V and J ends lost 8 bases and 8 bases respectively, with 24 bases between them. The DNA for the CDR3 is TGTGCCAGCCGCTGGTCCCAGGGTCCGTCTATGGGCTACACCTTC. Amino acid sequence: CASRWSQGPSMGYTF.

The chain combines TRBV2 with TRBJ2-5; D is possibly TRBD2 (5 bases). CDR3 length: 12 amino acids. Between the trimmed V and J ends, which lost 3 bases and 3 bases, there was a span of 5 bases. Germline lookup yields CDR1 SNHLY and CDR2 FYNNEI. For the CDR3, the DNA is TGTGCCAGCAGTGACGGGGAAGAGACCCAGTACTTC. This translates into CASSDGEETQYF.

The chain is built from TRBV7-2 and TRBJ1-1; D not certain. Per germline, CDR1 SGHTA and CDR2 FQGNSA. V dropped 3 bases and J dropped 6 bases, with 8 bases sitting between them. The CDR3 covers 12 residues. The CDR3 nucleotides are TGTGCCAGCAGCTTGTCAGATCCTGAAGCTTTCTTT. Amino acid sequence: CASSLSDPEAFF.

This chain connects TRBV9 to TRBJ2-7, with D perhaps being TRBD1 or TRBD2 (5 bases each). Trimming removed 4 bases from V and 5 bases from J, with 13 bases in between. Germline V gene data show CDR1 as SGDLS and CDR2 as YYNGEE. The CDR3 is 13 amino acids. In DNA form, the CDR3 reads TGTGCCAGCAGCCCCCAGGGAGCCAACGAGCAGTACTTC. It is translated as CASSPQGANEQYF.

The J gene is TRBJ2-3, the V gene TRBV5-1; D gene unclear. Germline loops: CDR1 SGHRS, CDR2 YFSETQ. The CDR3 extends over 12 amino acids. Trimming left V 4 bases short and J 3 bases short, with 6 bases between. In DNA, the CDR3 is TGCGCCAGCAGCGAGAATACAGATACGCAGTATTTT. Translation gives CASSENTDTQYF.

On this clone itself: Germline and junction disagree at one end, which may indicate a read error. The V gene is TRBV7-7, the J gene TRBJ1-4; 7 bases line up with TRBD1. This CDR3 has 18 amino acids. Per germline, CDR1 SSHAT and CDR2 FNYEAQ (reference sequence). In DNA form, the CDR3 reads TGTGCTAGCAGCTTAGCTTGGTGGAGGGGACAGTCTAATGAAAAACTGTTTTTT. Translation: CASSLAWWRGQSNEKLFF. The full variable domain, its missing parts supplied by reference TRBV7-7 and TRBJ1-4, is GAGVSQSPRYKVTKRGQDVTLRCDPISSHATLYWYQQALGQGPEFLTYFNYEAQPDKSGLPSDRFSAERPEGSISTLTIQRTEQRDSAMYRCASSLAWWRGQSNEKLFFGSGTQLSVL.

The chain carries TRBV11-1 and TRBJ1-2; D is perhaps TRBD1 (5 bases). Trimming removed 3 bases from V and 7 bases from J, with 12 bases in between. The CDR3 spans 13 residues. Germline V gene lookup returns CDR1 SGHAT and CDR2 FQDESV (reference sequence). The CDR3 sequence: CASSLVAGFGYTF. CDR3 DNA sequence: TGTGCCAGCAGCTTGGTTGCAGGGTTTGGCTACACCTTC.

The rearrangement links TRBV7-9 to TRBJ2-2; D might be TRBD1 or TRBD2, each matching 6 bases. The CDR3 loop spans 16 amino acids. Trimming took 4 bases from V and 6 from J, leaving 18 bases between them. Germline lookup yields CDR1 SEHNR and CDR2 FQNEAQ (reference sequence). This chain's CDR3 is CASSSRGGSGPGELFF. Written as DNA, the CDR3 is TGTGCCAGCAGCTCCCGAGGGGGGTCAGGCCCCGGGGAGCTGTTTTTT.

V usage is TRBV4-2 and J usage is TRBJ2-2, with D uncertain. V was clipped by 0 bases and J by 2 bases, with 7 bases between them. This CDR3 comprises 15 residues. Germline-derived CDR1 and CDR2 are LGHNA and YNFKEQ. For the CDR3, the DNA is TGTGCCAGCAGCCAAGAATTGGGTAACACCGGGGAGCTGTTTTTT. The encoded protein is CASSQELGNTGELFF.

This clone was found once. The CDR3 region is CASSLDPFANEKLFF. The CDR3 DNA follows: TGTGCCAGCAGCTTAGATCCCTTCGCGAACGAAAAACTGTTTTTT. This chain connects TRBV11-2 to TRBJ1-4; D ambiguous. The germline gives CDR1 SGHAT, CDR2 FQNNGV. This CDR3 has 15 amino acids. The ends were cut back, 0 bases at V and 8 bases at J, with 13 bases in the middle.

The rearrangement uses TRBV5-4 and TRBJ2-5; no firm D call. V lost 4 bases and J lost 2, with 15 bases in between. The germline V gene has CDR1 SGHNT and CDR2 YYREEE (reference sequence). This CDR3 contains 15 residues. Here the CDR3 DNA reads TGTGCCAGCAGCCCAATTCCCCTAGAACAAGAGACCCAGTACTTC. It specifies CASSPIPLEQETQYF.

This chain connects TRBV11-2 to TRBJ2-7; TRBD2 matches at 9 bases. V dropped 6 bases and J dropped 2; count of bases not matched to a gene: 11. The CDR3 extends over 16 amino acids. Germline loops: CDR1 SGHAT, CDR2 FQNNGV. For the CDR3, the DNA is TGTGCCAGCAGTGGGAACAGCGGGAGGTTCCCCTACGAGCAGTACTTC. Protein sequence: CASSGNSGRFPYEQYF.

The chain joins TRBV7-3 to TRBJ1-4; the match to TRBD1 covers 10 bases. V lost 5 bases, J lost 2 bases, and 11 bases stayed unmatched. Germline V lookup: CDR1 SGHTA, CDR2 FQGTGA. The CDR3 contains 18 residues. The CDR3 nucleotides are TGTGCCAGCAGCCCCCTCGGGGGACAGGGGACGACTAATGAAAAACTGTTTTTT. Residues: CASSPLGGQGTTNEKLFF.

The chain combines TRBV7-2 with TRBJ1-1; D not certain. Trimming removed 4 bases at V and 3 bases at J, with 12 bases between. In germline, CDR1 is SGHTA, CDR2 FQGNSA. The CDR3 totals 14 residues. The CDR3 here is CASSSTAADTEAFF. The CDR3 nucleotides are TGTGCCAGCAGCTCCACCGCTGCTGACACTGAAGCTTTCTTT.

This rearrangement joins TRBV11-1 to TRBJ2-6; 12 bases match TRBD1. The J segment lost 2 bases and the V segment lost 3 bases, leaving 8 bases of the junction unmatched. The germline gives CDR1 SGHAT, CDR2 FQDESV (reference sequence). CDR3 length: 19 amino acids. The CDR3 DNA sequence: TGTGCCAGCAGCTTTTCAACGGGACAGGGGGCGCCTGGGGCCAACGTCCTGACTTTC. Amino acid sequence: CASSFSTGQGAPGANVLTF.

In nucleotides, the CDR3 is TGCGCCAGCAGTGAGGGTTGGGTGAACAGGGAGACCCAGTACTTC. Amino acids: CASSEGWVNRETQYF. The chain has TRBV10-2 and TRBJ2-5; possible D gene TRBD1, 5 bases. Germline values: CDR1 WSHSY, CDR2 SAAADI. V was shortened by 2 bases and J by 5 bases, with 15 bases between the two germline ends. The CDR3 consists of 15 residues.

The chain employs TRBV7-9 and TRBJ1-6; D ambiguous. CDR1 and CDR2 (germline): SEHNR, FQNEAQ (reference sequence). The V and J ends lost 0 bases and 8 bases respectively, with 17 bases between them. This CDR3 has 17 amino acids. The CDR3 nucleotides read TGTGCCAGCAGCTTAGCCAGGACTGGGAAATATCATTCACCCCTCCACTTT. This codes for CASSLARTGKYHSPLHF.

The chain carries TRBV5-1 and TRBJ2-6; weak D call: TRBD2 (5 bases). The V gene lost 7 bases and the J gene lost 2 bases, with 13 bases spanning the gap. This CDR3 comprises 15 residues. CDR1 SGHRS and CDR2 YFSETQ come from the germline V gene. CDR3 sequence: CASSFPRAGANVLTF. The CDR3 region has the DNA TGCGCCAGCTCCTTCCCGAGGGCTGGGGCCAACGTCCTGACTTTC.

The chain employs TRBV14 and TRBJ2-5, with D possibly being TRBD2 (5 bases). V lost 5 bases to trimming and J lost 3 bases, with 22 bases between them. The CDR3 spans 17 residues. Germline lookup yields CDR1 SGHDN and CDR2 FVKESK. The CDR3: CASSDGGRAQPKETQYF. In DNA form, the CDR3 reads TGTGCCAGCAGCGACGGTGGGCGGGCCCAACCTAAAGAGACCCAGTACTTC.